This is a list of T cell receptor beta chains from one sample in a study of blood T cell repertoires in COVID-19. The data were produced by immunoSEQ multiplex PCR, yet TCRdb's version contains in-frame clones alone and is incomplete. The table shows 15,000 to 20,000 clones, with roughly nine tenths occurring only once. Sequencing input: peripheral blood. The receptors shown here come from a man aged 45-65 years with active COVID-19. CDR3s include the opening cysteine and the closing phenylalanine or tryptophan. The order of the fields is V gene, CDR3 protein.

v_gene: TRBV6-1
CDR3aa: CASSAWTGRINNEQFF

v_gene: TRBV19
CDR3aa: CASSITSGRAYEQYF

v_gene: TRBV13
CDR3aa: CASSLGAGAETQYF

v_gene: TRBV6-2/TRBV6-3
CDR3aa: CASSSRDVNEQFF

v_gene: TRBV4-2
CDR3aa: CASSQPLAGITDTQYF

v_gene: TRBV24-1
CDR3aa: CATGGGAGMSNEQFF

v_gene: TRBV6-5
CDR3aa: CASSTGTGYGYTF

v_gene: TRBV19
CDR3aa: CASRRDGGSNQPQHF

v_gene: TRBV15
CDR3aa: CATSSGQYYEQYF

v_gene: TRBV5-5
CDR3aa: CASLRTSGHEQFF

v_gene: TRBV7-2
CDR3aa: CASSLAGGPYEQYF

v_gene: TRBV5-8
CDR3aa: CASSLSLGFTDTQYF

v_gene: TRBV30
CDR3aa: CAWSSTTRGQPQHF

v_gene: TRBV6-5
CDR3aa: CASSTDPGTGFGYTF

v_gene: TRBV7-7
CDR3aa: CASSLGWGTGGGRSYNSPLHF

v_gene: TRBV19
CDR3aa: CASSIRAEAFF

v_gene: TRBV5-1
CDR3aa: CASSLAGYFTKHRGPGELFF

v_gene: TRBV3-1/TRBV3-2
CDR3aa: CASRSGGSYEQYF

v_gene: TRBV6-1
CDR3aa: CASSEAKTHGNTIYF

v_gene: TRBV28
CDR3aa: CASSPDSPRGRSETQYF

v_gene: TRBV7-9
CDR3aa: CASSHTDTEAFF

v_gene: TRBV6-6
CDR3aa: CASSPQLDRVVYTF

v_gene: TRBV30
CDR3aa: CAWSRRGGTEAFF

v_gene: TRBV2
CDR3aa: CASTEQGARGEKLFF

v_gene: TRBV12-3/TRBV12-4
CDR3aa: CASSLYRDEQYF

v_gene: TRBV4-2
CDR3aa: CASSQAAGGSTQYF

v_gene: TRBV7-9
CDR3aa: CASSLARDSQTTPLHF